This T cell receptor beta chain was recovered during a study of PD-L1 blockade in urothelial cancer. Study summary: Blood yielded a median of around 150,000 T cells per sample.

The germline V and J ends were trimmed by 10 bases and 3 bases, with 19 bases remaining between them. Germline V gives CDR1 MNHEY, CDR2 SMNVEV (reference sequence). CDR3 length equals 15 residues. Sequenced by immunoSEQ multiplex PCR; TCRdb stores in-frame clones only, minus some. The profile shows roughly 50,000 clones, approximately 75% of them singletons. Patients were living with locally advanced or metastatic urothelial carcinoma. The chain links TRBV27 to TRBJ1-5; D is perhaps TRBD1 (5 bases). The source was PBMCs, collected around atezolizumab (anti-PD-L1) treatment. The receptor's source is a man between 70 and 80 years old with urothelial cancer. In DNA, the CDR3 is TGTGCCATTCCGACAGCGCTTGAACTCAATCAGCCCCAGCATTTT. Translated: CAIPTALELNQPQHF.